A selection of T cell receptor beta chains follows, all from one sample in a study of early T cells in non-severe SARS-CoV-2 infection. TCRdb used MiXCR to reprocess the 5' RACE reads, holding one entry per CDR3 protein. Of 28,000 or so distinct CDR3 sequences in the sample, around 5% are singletons; the top ten hold 4% to 5.5%. The sequencing input was whole blood. Source of these receptors: an adult who was a healthcare worker with PCR-confirmed SARS-CoV-2 infection or an uninfected control (not recorded which). The CDR3 runs from the conserved cysteine through the conserved F or W. The order of the fields is clone size, V gene, CDR3 length, J gene, D gene, CDR3 DNA, CDR3 protein. A D gene is named only where the DNA matches it firmly. Clone size appears in some rows only: once, few, many, or a class for an expanded clone.

clone_size: many; v_call: TRBV29-1; cdr3_length: 13; j_call: TRBJ1-2; d_call: -; cdr3_nt: TGCAGCGTTGCGAAGGGATCCGGCTATGGCTACACCTTC; cdr3_aa: CSVAKGSGYGYTF
clone_size: many; v_call: TRBV18; cdr3_length: 15; j_call: TRBJ2-7; d_call: TRBD1; cdr3_nt: TGTGCCAGCTCACCATGGGACAGGGGATTTGACGAGCAGTACTTC; cdr3_aa: CASSPWDRGFDEQYF
clone_size: medium-sized; v_call: TRBV28; cdr3_length: 13; j_call: TRBJ2-3; d_call: -; cdr3_nt: TGTGCCAGCAGTTTATTGAATACAGATACGCAGTATTTT; cdr3_aa: CASSLLNTDTQYF
clone_size: many; v_call: TRBV29-1; cdr3_length: 11; j_call: TRBJ2-5; d_call: TRBD1; cdr3_nt: TGCAGCGGACAGGGGGCCGAGACCCAGTACTTC; cdr3_aa: CSGQGAETQYF
clone_size: many; v_call: TRBV4-2; cdr3_length: 16; j_call: TRBJ2-6; d_call: -; cdr3_nt: TGTGCCAGCAGCCAAGACCGGGGGATGGGGGCCAACGTCCTGACTTTC; cdr3_aa: CASSQDRGMGANVLTF
clone_size: many; v_call: TRBV9; cdr3_length: 14; j_call: TRBJ2-1; d_call: -; cdr3_nt: TGTGCCAGCAGCCCTCGGACCACCCGCAATGAGCAGTTCTTC; cdr3_aa: CASSPRTTRNEQFF
clone_size: many; v_call: TRBV7-9; cdr3_length: 19; j_call: TRBJ2-1; d_call: TRBD1; cdr3_nt: TGTGCCAGCAGCTCACCGGGACAGGGTGATGTAGGACCCTACAATGAGCAGTTCTTC; cdr3_aa: CASSSPGQGDVGPYNEQFF
clone_size: many; v_call: TRBV5-5; cdr3_length: 13; j_call: TRBJ2-7; d_call: -; cdr3_nt: TGTGCCAGCAGCCTCCGGGACGGCTACGAGCAGTACTTC; cdr3_aa: CASSLRDGYEQYF
clone_size: -; v_call: TRBV10-2; cdr3_length: 13; j_call: TRBJ2-4; d_call: TRBD1; cdr3_nt: TGCGCCAGCAGCCAGGGGGTAAAAAACATTCAGTACTTC; cdr3_aa: CASSQGVKNIQYF
clone_size: many; v_call: TRBV7-9; cdr3_length: 14; j_call: TRBJ2-1; d_call: -; cdr3_nt: TGTGCCAGCAGCGCCGGAGGGCGCTACAATGAGCAGTTCTTC; cdr3_aa: CASSAGGRYNEQFF
clone_size: many; v_call: TRBV18; cdr3_length: 15; j_call: TRBJ1-2; d_call: -; cdr3_nt: TGTGCCAGCTCACCAACCCGGGACGGTGACTATGGCTACACCTTC; cdr3_aa: CASSPTRDGDYGYTF
clone_size: many; v_call: TRBV3-1; cdr3_length: 15; j_call: TRBJ2-3; d_call: TRBD2; cdr3_nt: TGTGCCAGCAGCCTAGCGGGGGGCCGCACAGATACGCAGTATTTT; cdr3_aa: CASSLAGGRTDTQYF
clone_size: many; v_call: TRBV20-1; cdr3_length: 15; j_call: TRBJ2-5; d_call: TRBD2; cdr3_nt: TGCAGTTTCGGACTAGCGGGAGATGAGCAAGAGACCCAGTACTTC; cdr3_aa: CSFGLAGDEQETQYF
clone_size: many; v_call: TRBV4-1; cdr3_length: 16; j_call: TRBJ1-2; d_call: -; cdr3_nt: TGCGCCAGCAGCCACCCGCTTTCAACTTCACTCTATGGCTACACCTTC; cdr3_aa: CASSHPLSTSLYGYTF
clone_size: many; v_call: TRBV10-3; cdr3_length: 14; j_call: TRBJ1-1; d_call: -; cdr3_nt: TGTGCCATCAGGAAGGGGTCTTCGATCACTGAAGCTTTCTTT; cdr3_aa: CAIRKGSSITEAFF
clone_size: many; v_call: TRBV4-3; cdr3_length: 16; j_call: TRBJ1-2; d_call: TRBD1; cdr3_nt: TGCGCCAGCAGCCAATATACCGGGACAGGTGTTTATGGCTACACCTTC; cdr3_aa: CASSQYTGTGVYGYTF
clone_size: -; v_call: TRBV6-6; cdr3_length: 15; j_call: TRBJ2-6; d_call: -; cdr3_nt: TGTGCCAGCAGCCCGGGGTTCCCTGGGGCCAACGTCCTGACTTTC; cdr3_aa: CASSPGFPGANVLTF
clone_size: many; v_call: TRBV9; cdr3_length: 14; j_call: TRBJ1-1; d_call: -; cdr3_nt: TGTGCCAGCAGCGTAGGTGGGAGGAACACTGAAGCTTTCTTT; cdr3_aa: CASSVGGRNTEAFF
clone_size: many; v_call: TRBV27; cdr3_length: 17; j_call: TRBJ2-7; d_call: -; cdr3_nt: TGTGCCAGCAGTTTCACAACGGCGACCCTCCCGGAGGGCGAGCAGTACTTC; cdr3_aa: CASSFTTATLPEGEQYF
clone_size: many; v_call: TRBV29-1; cdr3_length: 12; j_call: TRBJ1-2; d_call: -; cdr3_nt: TGCAGCGCGATTGGTTTGAACTATGGCTACACCTTC; cdr3_aa: CSAIGLNYGYTF
clone_size: -; v_call: TRBV6-1; cdr3_length: 15; j_call: TRBJ2-7; d_call: TRBD2; cdr3_nt: TGTGCCAGCAGTGAACCCGTTAGCGGGAGCTACGAGCAGTACTTC; cdr3_aa: CASSEPVSGSYEQYF
clone_size: many; v_call: TRBV28; cdr3_length: 15; j_call: TRBJ2-6; d_call: -; cdr3_nt: TGTGCCAGCAGTCCGGGGAACTCTGGGGCCAACGTCCTGACTTTC; cdr3_aa: CASSPGNSGANVLTF
clone_size: few; v_call: TRBV21-1; cdr3_length: 14; j_call: TRBJ2-7; d_call: -; cdr3_nt: TGTGCCAGCAGCAATTTCGGCAGGTTCTACGAGCAGTACTTC; cdr3_aa: CASSNFGRFYEQYF
clone_size: many; v_call: TRBV20-1; cdr3_length: 16; j_call: TRBJ2-1; d_call: -; cdr3_nt: TGCAGTGCTAGCAAACCCGACTCGTCCTCCTACAATGAGCAGTTCTTC; cdr3_aa: CSASKPDSSSYNEQFF
clone_size: many; v_call: TRBV5-1; cdr3_length: 17; j_call: TRBJ2-4; d_call: TRBD2; cdr3_nt: TGCGCCAGCAGCTTGGGGTCAGCGGGGCTAGCCAAAAACATTCAGTACTTC; cdr3_aa: CASSLGSAGLAKNIQYF
clone_size: many; v_call: TRBV13; cdr3_length: 16; j_call: TRBJ2-4; d_call: TRBD2; cdr3_nt: TGTGCCAGCAGCTTGCAACTAGCGGGTTACAAAAACATTCAGTACTTC; cdr3_aa: CASSLQLAGYKNIQYF
clone_size: few; v_call: TRBV6-5; cdr3_length: 13; j_call: TRBJ2-7; d_call: -; cdr3_nt: TGTGCCAGCAGTGGTCCGGGACATCTCGAGCAGTACTTC; cdr3_aa: CASSGPGHLEQYF
clone_size: many; v_call: TRBV4-1; cdr3_length: 13; j_call: TRBJ2-7; d_call: -; cdr3_nt: TGCGCCAGCAGCCAGTCCACTCCCTACGAGCAGTACTTC; cdr3_aa: CASSQSTPYEQYF
clone_size: few; v_call: TRBV5-1; cdr3_length: 15; j_call: TRBJ2-5; d_call: -; cdr3_nt: TGCGCCAGCAGGGGTATCCAGGAGAAGCAAGAGACCCAGTACTTC; cdr3_aa: CASRGIQEKQETQYF
clone_size: few; v_call: TRBV11-2; cdr3_length: 15; j_call: TRBJ2-3; d_call: -; cdr3_nt: TGTGCCAGCAGCTTAGTTGTCAGGGGTGCAGATACGCAGTATTTT; cdr3_aa: CASSLVVRGADTQYF
clone_size: once; v_call: TRBV12-3/TRBV12-4; cdr3_length: 12; j_call: TRBJ1-1; d_call: -; cdr3_nt: TGTGCCAGCAGTTTAGGAGACGGAGGTGCACTCTTT; cdr3_aa: CASSLGDGGALF
clone_size: -; v_call: TRBV6-2/TRBV6-3; cdr3_length: 13; j_call: TRBJ1-6; d_call: -; cdr3_nt: TGTGCCAGCAGTTACGACAGGAATTCACCCCTCCACTTT; cdr3_aa: CASSYDRNSPLHF
clone_size: many; v_call: TRBV6-2/TRBV6-3; cdr3_length: 12; j_call: TRBJ2-1; d_call: -; cdr3_nt: TGTGCCAGCTCATTTCCGACAGATGAGCAGTTCTTC; cdr3_aa: CASSFPTDEQFF
clone_size: few; v_call: TRBV7-9; cdr3_length: 15; j_call: TRBJ2-1; d_call: -; cdr3_nt: TGTGCCAGCAGCGAAGCAGGGACCGCAGGGAATGAGCAGTTCTTC; cdr3_aa: CASSEAGTAGNEQFF
clone_size: many; v_call: TRBV27; cdr3_length: 14; j_call: TRBJ2-7; d_call: -; cdr3_nt: TGTGCCAGCAGTTTAGCTCGGCTAGGGTACGAGCAGTACTTC; cdr3_aa: CASSLARLGYEQYF
clone_size: many; v_call: TRBV29-1; cdr3_length: 13; j_call: TRBJ2-3; d_call: TRBD2; cdr3_nt: TGCAGCGTCATAGCGGGAGAAGGAGATACGCAGTATTTT; cdr3_aa: CSVIAGEGDTQYF
clone_size: few; v_call: TRBV28; cdr3_length: 15; j_call: TRBJ1-5; d_call: -; cdr3_nt: TGTGCCAGCAGCCCGAAGGGGGTAGGCGAGCAGCCCCAGCATTTT; cdr3_aa: CASSPKGVGEQPQHF
clone_size: many; v_call: TRBV5-1; cdr3_length: 13; j_call: TRBJ2-7; d_call: TRBD1; cdr3_nt: TGCGCCACATCCGACAGGGGGCGCGGCGTGCAGTACTTC; cdr3_aa: CATSDRGRGVQYF
clone_size: many; v_call: TRBV20-1; cdr3_length: 12; j_call: TRBJ1-5; d_call: -; cdr3_nt: TGCAGTGGGACAGAGAGCAATCAGCCCCAGCATTTT; cdr3_aa: CSGTESNQPQHF
clone_size: many; v_call: TRBV27; cdr3_length: 14; j_call: TRBJ2-7; d_call: TRBD1; cdr3_nt: TGTGCCAGCAGCTACGGGACAGGTGGGGAATGGCAGTACTTC; cdr3_aa: CASSYGTGGEWQYF
clone_size: many; v_call: TRBV20-1; cdr3_length: 14; j_call: TRBJ2-1; d_call: TRBD2; cdr3_nt: TGCAGTGCTAGAGAAAGGGCGGGAGGATATGAGCAGTTCTTC; cdr3_aa: CSARERAGGYEQFF
clone_size: many; v_call: TRBV3-1; cdr3_length: 11; j_call: TRBJ2-5; d_call: -; cdr3_nt: TGTGCCAGCCAGGGGCTAGAGACCCAGTACTTC; cdr3_aa: CASQGLETQYF
clone_size: many; v_call: TRBV6-5; cdr3_length: 13; j_call: TRBJ1-5; d_call: -; cdr3_nt: TGTGCCAGCAGTTACTCTCGGCATCAGCCCCAGCATTTT; cdr3_aa: CASSYSRHQPQHF
clone_size: once; v_call: TRBV7-2; cdr3_length: 18; j_call: TRBJ2-1; d_call: TRBD2; cdr3_nt: TGTGCCAGCAGCTTAAGGAGTGTTGGGACTAGCGGATACAATGAGCAGTTCTTC; cdr3_aa: CASSLRSVGTSGYNEQFF
clone_size: -; v_call: TRBV5-1; cdr3_length: 16; j_call: TRBJ2-5; d_call: -; cdr3_nt: TGCGCCAGCAGCTTGCCCCTACAGGGATCGACGGAGACCCAGTACTTC; cdr3_aa: CASSLPLQGSTETQYF
clone_size: many; v_call: TRBV19; cdr3_length: 14; j_call: TRBJ1-1; d_call: -; cdr3_nt: TGTGCCAGTAGTATTCCAGGGGAGGCCACTGAAGCTTTCTTT; cdr3_aa: CASSIPGEATEAFF